This T cell receptor beta chain is from a study of blood T cell repertoires in COVID-19. Study information: Spain, Italy and the United States supplied samples that represented acute and convalescent COVID-19. The analysed material was cDNA or gDNA that came from T cells, B-cell-depleted T cells, or PBMCs.

Germline V lookup: CDR1 KGHSH, CDR2 LQKENI. Deletions cut 5 bases from V and 3 bases from J, with 10 bases between. The CDR3 has 14 residues. Seattle patient enrollment occurred during active infection, with longitudinal follow-up thereafter. Per the original methods: Estimation of nucleated cell counts relied on the amplification of reference gene primers. Only in-frame clones appear in the TCRdb table, and some are missing; sequencing was by immunoSEQ multiplex PCR. From that table come the V and J calls and clone size; the DNA was used to work out D and trimming. The table has hundreds of thousands of clones, 85% to 90% seen once; the top ten hold around 7.9%.

This TCR was recovered from a woman between 65 and 79 years old with COVID-19, enrolled during active disease. This chain links TRBV18 with TRBJ1-4, with D possibly TRBD1 on 5 matching bases. Sequenced: peripheral blood. The DNA of the CDR3 is TGTGCCAGCTCATTGCAGGGCTCTAATGAAAAACTGTTTTTT. Protein sequence: CASSLQGSNEKLFF.